These T cell receptor beta chains were read from a single sample in a study of blood T cell repertoires in COVID-19. The protocol was immunoSEQ multiplex PCR, while the TCRdb copy is restricted to in-frame clones and leaves out a portion. The sample includes about 140,000 clones, roughly 80% of them seen just once. Sample: peripheral blood. All receptors derive from a woman aged 45-59 years with active or convalescent COVID-19. The CDR3 runs from the conserved cysteine through the conserved F or W. The D gene is left open where the match is weak. Only some rows state a clone size, as once, few, many or a class for expanded clones.

-	TRBV6-2/TRBV6-3	-	TRBJ2-2	CASSTRRGGELFF	TGTGCCAGCAGTACCCGGAGAGGCGGGGAGCTGTTTTTT
-	TRBV7-9	-	TRBJ2-5	CASSPLADRNQETQYF	TGTGCCAGCAGCCCCTTAGCGGACAGGAATCAAGAGACCCAGTACTTC
-	TRBV11-3	TRBD2	TRBJ2-2	CASSAAGGRSGELFF	TGTGCCAGCAGCGCAGCGGGAGGGAGGAGCGGGGAGCTGTTTTTT
-	TRBV7-9	-	TRBJ2-1	CASSLAQYNEQFF	TGTGCCAGCAGCTTAGCCCAATACAATGAGCAGTTCTTC
once	TRBV5-4	TRBD2	TRBJ2-5	CASSPPLGAGGETQYF	TGTGCCAGCAGTCCCCCCTTAGGAGCGGGGGGAGAGACCCAGTACTTC
-	TRBV9	TRBD1	TRBJ1-2	CASSVGGQGNGYTF	TGTGCCAGCAGCGTAGGAGGACAGGGTAATGGCTACACCTTC
-	TRBV11-1	-	TRBJ1-2	CASSTGDGNYGYTF	TGTGCCAGCAGCACAGGAGACGGTAACTATGGCTACACCTTC
-	TRBV7-8	-	TRBJ1-5	CASSLNRKSGANSNQPQHF	TGTGCCAGCAGCTTAAATCGAAAGTCAGGGGCGAATAGCAATCAGCCCCAGCATTTT
once	TRBV28	-	TRBJ1-4	CASSLDPQQVDEKLFF	TGTGCCAGCAGTTTAGACCCTCAACAGGTAGATGAAAAACTGTTTTTT
-	TRBV19	-	TRBJ2-1	CASSSGLHNEQFF	TGTGCCAGTAGTTCCGGACTACACAATGAGCAGTTCTTC